The 3 T cell receptor beta chains in this list originate from one sample, sequenced in a study of cytomegalovirus exposure and HLA in healthy donors. In the PCR, 60 Vbeta and 13 Jbeta primers were used. TCRdb keeps only in-frame clones here, not all; method: immunoSEQ multiplex PCR. Found here are under 130,000 clones, 13% to 15% of them singletons; the top ten hold over 0.65%. Specimen: PBMCs. Every receptor here comes from a female donor in good health and CMV-seronegative.

Worth noting for this clone: One junction end disagrees with the germline gene, perhaps due to a read error. Other DNA variants within this sample encode the same CDR3. V and J are TRBV5-4 and TRBJ2-7; D might be TRBD2 (5 bases). CDR3 length: 14 residues. Germline assignment: CDR1 SGHNT and CDR2 YYREEE (reference sequence). In DNA, the CDR3 is TGTGCCAGCAGCTTGGAGCCGGCATCGCAACGGGGTTCCTTC. Protein sequence: CASSLEPASQRGSF. Combining the CDR3 with reference TRBV5-4 and TRBJ2-7 gives the whole variable domain ETGVTQSPTHLIKTRGQQVTLRCSSQSGHNTVSWYQQALGQGPQFIFQYYREEENGRGNFPPRFSGLQFPNYSSELNVNALELDDSALYLCASSLEPASQRGSFGPGTRLTVT.

This clone was found a few times. The chain joins TRBV9 to TRBJ2-5; the match to TRBD1 covers 8 bases. The CDR3 runs to 16 residues. J lost 2 bases, V lost 2 bases, and 8 bases had no gene match. Per germline, CDR1 SGDLS and CDR2 YYNGEE. In DNA form, the CDR3 reads TGTGCCAGCAGCGTCCCGGACAGGGTGGGGCAAGAGACCCAGTACTTC. This codes for CASSVPDRVGQETQYF.

This clone was picked up a small number of times. The chain links TRBV5-8 to TRBJ1-1; no reliable D call. Trimming stripped 0 bases from V and 6 bases from J, with 9 bases between. Looked up from germline, CDR1 is SGHTS and CDR2 is YDEGEE. The CDR3 extends over 13 amino acids. CDR3 in amino acids: CASSLEQIAEAFF. The CDR3 bases are TGTGCCAGCAGCTTGGAACAGATCGCTGAAGCTTTCTTT.